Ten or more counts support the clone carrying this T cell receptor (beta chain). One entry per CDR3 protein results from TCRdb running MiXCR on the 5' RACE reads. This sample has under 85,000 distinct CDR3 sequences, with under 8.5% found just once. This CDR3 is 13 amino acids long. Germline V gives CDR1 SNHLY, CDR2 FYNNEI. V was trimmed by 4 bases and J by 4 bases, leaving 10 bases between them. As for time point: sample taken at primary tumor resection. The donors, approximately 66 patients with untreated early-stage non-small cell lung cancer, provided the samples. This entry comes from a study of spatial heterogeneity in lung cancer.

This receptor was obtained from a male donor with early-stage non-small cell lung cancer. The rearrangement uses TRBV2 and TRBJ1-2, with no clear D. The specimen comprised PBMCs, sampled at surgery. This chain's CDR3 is CASSGVGVYGYTF. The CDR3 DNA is TGTGCCAGCAGTGGGGTCGGGGTCTATGGCTACACCTTC.